This entry describes one TCR beta chain. This entry comes from a study of STAT5B mutations in CD4+ large granular lymphocyte leukemia. Overall study: Among healthy controls, a particular HLA allele went with more CDR3 'QG' motifs.

Sequencing was at survey level. TCRdb's table, derived via immunoSEQ multiplex PCR, lists solely in-frame clones and lacks some. This sample has about 34,000 clones, with over 65% found just once. The CDR3 sequence is 14 residues long. The V gene's germline CDR1 is GTSNPN and CDR2 SVGIG (reference sequence). Between the trimmed V and J ends, which lost 0 bases and 11 bases, there was a span of 20 bases. Healthy controls were blood donor buffy coats. The TCR originated in a human donor in good health. Input material: CD4+ T cells from blood buffy coats. V usage is TRBV30 and J usage is TRBJ2-7; maybe TRBD1 (5 bases). CDR3 loop: CAWSVSRTTPKEYF. CDR3 coding DNA: TGTGCCTGGAGTGTAAGCCGGACAACTCCTAAGGAGTACTTC.